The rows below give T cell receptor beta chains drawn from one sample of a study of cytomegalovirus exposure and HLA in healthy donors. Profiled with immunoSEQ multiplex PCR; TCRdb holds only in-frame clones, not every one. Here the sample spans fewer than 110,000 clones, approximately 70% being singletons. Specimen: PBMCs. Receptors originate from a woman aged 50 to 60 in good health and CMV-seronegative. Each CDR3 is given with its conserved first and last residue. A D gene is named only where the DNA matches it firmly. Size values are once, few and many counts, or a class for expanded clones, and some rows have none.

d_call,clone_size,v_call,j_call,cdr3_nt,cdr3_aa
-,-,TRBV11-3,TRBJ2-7,TGTGCCAGCAGCTTAGTAGGCCAGGGGATCGCCTACGAGCAGTACTTC,CASSLVGQGIAYEQYF
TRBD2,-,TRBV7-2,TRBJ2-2,TGTGCCAGCAGCCCCAGACTAGCTCACACCGGGGAGCTGTTTTTT,CASSPRLAHTGELFF
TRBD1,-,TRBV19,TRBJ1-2,TGTGCCAGTAGCCTGACAGGGGGCGGTGGCTACACCTTC,CASSLTGGGGYTF
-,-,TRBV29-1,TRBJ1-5,TGCAGCGTTGGGTGGATCGGGGAGCCCCAGCATTTT,CSVGWIGEPQHF
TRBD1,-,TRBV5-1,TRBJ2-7,TGCGCCAGCAGCCGAGGACAGGGTTCCTACGAGCAGTACTTC,CASSRGQGSYEQYF
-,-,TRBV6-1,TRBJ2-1,TGTGCCAGCAGGGGAGGGGGTCGGGAGCAGTTCTTC,CASRGGGREQFF
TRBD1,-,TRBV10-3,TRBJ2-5,TGTGCCATTTCGACAGGGGAGACCCAGTACTTC,CAISTGETQYF
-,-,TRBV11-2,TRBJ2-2,TGTGCCAGCAGCTTAAGACAGGCCACCGGGGAGCTGTTTTTT,CASSLRQATGELFF
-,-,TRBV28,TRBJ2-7,TGTGCCAGCAGCACTCTAACAGGGTACGAGCAGTACTTC,CASSTLTGYEQYF
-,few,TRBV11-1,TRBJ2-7,TGTGCCAGCAGCCGACAGAAATCCTACGAGCAGTACTTC,CASSRQKSYEQYF
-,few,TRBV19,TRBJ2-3,TGTGCCAGTAGGCTAGACAGGGGAGGGACAGATACGCAGTATTTT,CASRLDRGGTDTQYF
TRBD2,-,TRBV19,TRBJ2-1,TGTGCCAGTAGTATTGGGTTAGCGGGAGGTTATGAGCAGTTCTTC,CASSIGLAGGYEQFF
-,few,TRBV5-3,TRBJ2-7,TGTGCCAAACAGTACAAAATTTCCTACGAGCAGTACTTC,CAKQYKISYEQYF
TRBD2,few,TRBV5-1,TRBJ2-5,TGCGCCAGCAGCTTAGCGGGGGGAACAGAGACCCAGTACTTC,CASSLAGGTETQYF
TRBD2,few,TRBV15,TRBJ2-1,TGTGCCACCAGCAGAGACCTGGGACTAGCGGGCTACAATGAGCAGTTCTTC,CATSRDLGLAGYNEQFF
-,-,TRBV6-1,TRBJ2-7,TGTGCCAGCAGGGACAGCGTCTACGAGCAGTACTTC,CASRDSVYEQYF
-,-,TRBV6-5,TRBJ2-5,TGTGCCAGCAGTTACAGAGGGTTCGGGGAGACCCAGTACTTC,CASSYRGFGETQYF
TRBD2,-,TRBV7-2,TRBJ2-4,TGTGCCAGCAGCTTTAGCGGGAGTAACATTCAGTACTTC,CASSFSGSNIQYF
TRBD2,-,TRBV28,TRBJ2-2,TGTGCCAGCAGTTTTACGGGAGGCGGAGCCGGGGAGCTGTTTTTT,CASSFTGGGAGELFF
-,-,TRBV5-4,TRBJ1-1,TGTGCCAGCAGCTTTCTATCAGGGGACACTGAAGCTTTCTTT,CASSFLSGDTEAFF
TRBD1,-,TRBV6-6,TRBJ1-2,TGTGCCAGCAGTTACTCGACAGGGGCGGACTATGGCTACACCTTC,CASSYSTGADYGYTF
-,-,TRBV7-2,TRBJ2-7,TGTGCCAGCAGCTCCGCCCCAGGCCCGTACGAGCAGTACTTC,CASSSAPGPYEQYF
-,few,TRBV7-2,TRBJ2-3,TGTGCCAGCAGCTTAACGCGTAGGGGAGGTACAGATACGCAGTATTTT,CASSLTRRGGTDTQYF
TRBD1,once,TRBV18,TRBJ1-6,TGTGCCAGCTCACTTACAGGGGGCGCGGGGGCGAATAATTCACCCCTCCACTTT,CASSLTGGAGANNSPLHF
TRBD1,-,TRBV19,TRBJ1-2,TGTGCCACTGAAGACAGGGGGTATGGCTACACCTTC,CATEDRGYGYTF
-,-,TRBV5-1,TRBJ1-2,TGCGCCAGCAGTCCTGGCCAGGCCTATGGCTACACCTTC,CASSPGQAYGYTF
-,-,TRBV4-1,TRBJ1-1,TGCGCCAGCAGCCATGGGGGGGTGGATAAGCTTGCGAACACTGAAGCTTTCTTT,CASSHGGVDKLANTEAFF
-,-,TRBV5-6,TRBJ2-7,TGTGCCAGCACCACGAGTTCTCAACCCTACGAGCAGTACTTC,CASTTSSQPYEQYF